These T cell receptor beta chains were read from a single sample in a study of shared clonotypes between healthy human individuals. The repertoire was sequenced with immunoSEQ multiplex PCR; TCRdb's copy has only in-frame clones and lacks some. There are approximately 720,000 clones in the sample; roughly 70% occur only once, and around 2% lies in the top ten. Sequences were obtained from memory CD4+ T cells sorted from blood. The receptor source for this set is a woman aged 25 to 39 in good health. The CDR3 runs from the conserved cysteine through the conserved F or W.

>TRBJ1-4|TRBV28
CASSSTGSTNEKLFF
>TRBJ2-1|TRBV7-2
CASTMRQGLYNEQFF
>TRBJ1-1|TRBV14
CASSQGGTEAFF
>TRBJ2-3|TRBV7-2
CASSPGLAGSADTQYF
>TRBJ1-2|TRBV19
CASSIDAGNYGYTF
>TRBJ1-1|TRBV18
CASLPHVGGNTEAFF
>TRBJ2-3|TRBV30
CAWSVRLTGTDTQYF
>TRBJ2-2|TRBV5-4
CASTGLAGTGELFF
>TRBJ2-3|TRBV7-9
CASKQGFSTDTQYF
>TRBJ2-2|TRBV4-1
CASSQVIPIAAGAGELFF
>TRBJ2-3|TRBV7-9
CASSPRLADRTDTQYF
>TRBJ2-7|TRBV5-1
CASSLGLAGSSYEQYF
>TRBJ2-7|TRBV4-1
CASSQGVARPYEQYF
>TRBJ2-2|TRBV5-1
CASSQLAGTGELFF
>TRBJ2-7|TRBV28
CASSPQTSGAYEQYF
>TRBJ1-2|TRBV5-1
CASSLVSAYGYTF
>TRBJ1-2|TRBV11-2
CASSLSDYGSNYGYTF
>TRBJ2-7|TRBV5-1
CASSLEGQSYEQYF
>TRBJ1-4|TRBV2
CASRGTGANEKLFF